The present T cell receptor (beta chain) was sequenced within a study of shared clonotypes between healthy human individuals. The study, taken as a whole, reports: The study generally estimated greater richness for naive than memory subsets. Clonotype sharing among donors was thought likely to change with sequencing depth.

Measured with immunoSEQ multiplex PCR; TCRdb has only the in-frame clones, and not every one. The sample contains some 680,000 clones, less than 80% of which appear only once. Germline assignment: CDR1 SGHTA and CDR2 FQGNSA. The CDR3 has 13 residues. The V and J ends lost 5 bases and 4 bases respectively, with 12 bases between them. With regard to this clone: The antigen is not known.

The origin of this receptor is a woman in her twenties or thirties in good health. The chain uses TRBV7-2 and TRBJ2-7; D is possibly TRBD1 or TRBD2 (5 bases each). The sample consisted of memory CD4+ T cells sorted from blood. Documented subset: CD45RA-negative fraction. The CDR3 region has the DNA TGTGCCAGCAGCCCACCCTGGGGGTACGAGCAGTACTTC. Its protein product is CASSPPWGYEQYF.